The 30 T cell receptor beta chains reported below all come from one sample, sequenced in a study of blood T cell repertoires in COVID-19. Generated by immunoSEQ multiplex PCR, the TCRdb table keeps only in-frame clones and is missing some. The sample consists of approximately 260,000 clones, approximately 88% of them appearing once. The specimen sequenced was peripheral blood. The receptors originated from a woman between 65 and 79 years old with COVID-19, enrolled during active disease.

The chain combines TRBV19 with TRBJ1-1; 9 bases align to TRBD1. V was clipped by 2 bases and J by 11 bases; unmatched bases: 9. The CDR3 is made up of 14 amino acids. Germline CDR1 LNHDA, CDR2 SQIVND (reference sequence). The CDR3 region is CASSIMSGQGEAFF. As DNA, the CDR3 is TGTGCCAGTAGTATAATGTCGGGACAGGGAGAGGCTTTCTTT.

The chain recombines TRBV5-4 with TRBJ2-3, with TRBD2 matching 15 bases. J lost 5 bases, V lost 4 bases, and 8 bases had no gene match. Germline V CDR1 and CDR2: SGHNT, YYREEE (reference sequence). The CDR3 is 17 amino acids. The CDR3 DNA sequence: TGTGCCAGCAGCCGGGAGGGACTAGCGGGAGGTTTAGATACGCAGTATTTT. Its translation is CASSREGLAGGLDTQYF.

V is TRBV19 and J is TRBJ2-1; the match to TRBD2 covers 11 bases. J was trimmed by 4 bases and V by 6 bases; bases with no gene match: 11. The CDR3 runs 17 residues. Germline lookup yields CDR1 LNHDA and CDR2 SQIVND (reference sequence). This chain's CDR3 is CASSRMIWTSGYNEQFF. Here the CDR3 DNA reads TGTGCCAGTAGCAGAATGATTTGGACTAGCGGGTACAATGAGCAGTTCTTC.

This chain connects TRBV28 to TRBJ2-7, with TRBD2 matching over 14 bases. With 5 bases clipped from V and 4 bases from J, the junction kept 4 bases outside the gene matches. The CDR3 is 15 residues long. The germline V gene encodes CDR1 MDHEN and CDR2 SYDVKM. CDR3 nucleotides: TGTGCCAGCAGTCCAGGACTAGCGGGAGGATACGAGCAGTACTTC. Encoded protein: CASSPGLAGGYEQYF.

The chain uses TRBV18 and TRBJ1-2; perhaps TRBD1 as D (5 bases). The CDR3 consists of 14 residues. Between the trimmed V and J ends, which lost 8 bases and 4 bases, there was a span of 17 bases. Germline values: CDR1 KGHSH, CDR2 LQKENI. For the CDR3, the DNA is TGTGCCAGCACGGAGGGACGGTCGGGCTATGGCTACACCTTC. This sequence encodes CASTEGRSGYGYTF.

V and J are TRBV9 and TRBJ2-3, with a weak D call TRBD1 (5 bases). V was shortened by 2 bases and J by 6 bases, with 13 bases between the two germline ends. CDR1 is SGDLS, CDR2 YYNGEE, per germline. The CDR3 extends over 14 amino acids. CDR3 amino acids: CASSVQGSGDTQYF. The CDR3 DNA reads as TGTGCCAGCAGCGTTCAGGGTTCAGGGGATACGCAGTATTTT.

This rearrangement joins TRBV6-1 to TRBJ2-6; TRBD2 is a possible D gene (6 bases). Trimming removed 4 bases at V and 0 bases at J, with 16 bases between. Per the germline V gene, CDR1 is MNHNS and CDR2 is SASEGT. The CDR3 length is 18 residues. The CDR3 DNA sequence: TGTGCCAGCAGTGGGGAGGCCAGGCCCAACTCTGGGGCCAACGTCCTGACTTTC. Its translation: CASSGEARPNSGANVLTF.

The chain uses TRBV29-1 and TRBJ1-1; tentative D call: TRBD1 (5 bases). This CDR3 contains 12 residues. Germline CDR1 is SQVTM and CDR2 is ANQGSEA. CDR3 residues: CRTEGTNTEAFF. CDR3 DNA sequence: TGCAGGACGGAGGGGACGAACACTGAAGCTTTCTTT.

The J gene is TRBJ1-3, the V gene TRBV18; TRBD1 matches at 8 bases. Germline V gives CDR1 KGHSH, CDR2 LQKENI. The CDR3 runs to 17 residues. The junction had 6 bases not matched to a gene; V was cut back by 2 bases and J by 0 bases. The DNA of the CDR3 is TGTGCCAGCTCACCAACTGGGACAGGCAACTCTGGAAACACCATATATTTT. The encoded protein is CASSPTGTGNSGNTIYF.

The CDR3, as DNA: TGTGCCAGCAGCCCAGGACACATCTCCTACAATGAGCAGTTCTTC. Translation gives CASSPGHISYNEQFF. The chain links TRBV6-5 to TRBJ2-1, with D perhaps TRBD1 (5 bases). The CDR3 is made up of 15 amino acids. Per the germline V gene, CDR1 is MNHEY and CDR2 is SVGAGI. V shed 6 bases and J shed 0 bases, with 12 bases lying between them.

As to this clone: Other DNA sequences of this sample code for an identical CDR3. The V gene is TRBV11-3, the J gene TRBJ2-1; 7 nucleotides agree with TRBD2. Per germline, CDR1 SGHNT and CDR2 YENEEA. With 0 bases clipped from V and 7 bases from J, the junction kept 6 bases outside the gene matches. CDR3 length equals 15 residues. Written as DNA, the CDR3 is TGTGCCAGCAGCTTAGACGGTAGCGGGTATAATGAGCAGTTCTTC. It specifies CASSLDGSGYNEQFF.

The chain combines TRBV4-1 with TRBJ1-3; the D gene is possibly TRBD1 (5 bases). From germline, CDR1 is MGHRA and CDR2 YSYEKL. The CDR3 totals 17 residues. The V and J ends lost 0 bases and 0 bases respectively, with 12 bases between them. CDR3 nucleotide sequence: TGCGCCAGCAGCCAAGATACTCGGGGGTTCTCTGGAAACACCATATATTTT. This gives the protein CASSQDTRGFSGNTIYF.

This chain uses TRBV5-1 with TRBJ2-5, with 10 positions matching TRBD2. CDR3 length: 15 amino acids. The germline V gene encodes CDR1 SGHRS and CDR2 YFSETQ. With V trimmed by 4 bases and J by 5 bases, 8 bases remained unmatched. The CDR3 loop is CASSTVAGGGETQYF. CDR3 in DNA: TGCGCCAGCAGCACAGTAGCGGGAGGAGGGGAGACCCAGTACTTC.

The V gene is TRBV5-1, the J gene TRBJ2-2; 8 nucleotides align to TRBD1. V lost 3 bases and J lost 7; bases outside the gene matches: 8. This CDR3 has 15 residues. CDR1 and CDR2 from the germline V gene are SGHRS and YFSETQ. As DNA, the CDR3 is TGCGCCAGCAGCTCAAAGACAGGGGAGGTCGGGGAGCTGTTTTTT. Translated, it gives CASSSKTGEVGELFF.

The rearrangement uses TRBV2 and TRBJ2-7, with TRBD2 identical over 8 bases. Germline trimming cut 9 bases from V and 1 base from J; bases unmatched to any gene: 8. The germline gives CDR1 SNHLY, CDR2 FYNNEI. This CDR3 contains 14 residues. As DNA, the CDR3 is TGTGCCAGTGTAGAACTAGCGGTATCCTACGAGCAGTACTTC. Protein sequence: CASVELAVSYEQYF. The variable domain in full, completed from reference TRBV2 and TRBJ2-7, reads EPEVTQTPSHQVTQMGQEVILRCVPISNHLYFYWYRQILGQKVEFLVSFYNNEISEKSEIFDDQFSVERPDGSNFTLKIRSTKLEDSAMYFCASVELAVSYEQYFGPGTRLTVT.

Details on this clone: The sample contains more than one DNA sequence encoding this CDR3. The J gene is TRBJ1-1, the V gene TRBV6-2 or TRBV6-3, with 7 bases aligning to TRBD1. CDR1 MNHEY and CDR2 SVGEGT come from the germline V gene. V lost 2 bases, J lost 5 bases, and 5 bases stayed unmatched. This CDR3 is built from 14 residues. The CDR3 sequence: CASSYNRGGTEAFF. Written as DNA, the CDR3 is TGTGCCAGCAGTTACAACAGGGGAGGAACTGAAGCTTTCTTT.

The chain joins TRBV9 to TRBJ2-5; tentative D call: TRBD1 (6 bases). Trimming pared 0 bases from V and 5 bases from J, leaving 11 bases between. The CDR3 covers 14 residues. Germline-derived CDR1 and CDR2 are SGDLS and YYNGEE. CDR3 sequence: CASSVATGSETQYF. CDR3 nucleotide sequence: TGTGCCAGCAGCGTAGCTACAGGGAGCGAGACCCAGTACTTC. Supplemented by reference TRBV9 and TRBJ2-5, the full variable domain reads DSGVTQTPKHLITATGQRVTLRCSPRSGDLSVYWYQQSLDQGLQFLIQYYNGEERAKGNILERFSAQQFPDLHSELNLSSLELGDSALYFCASSVATGSETQYFGPGTRLLVL.

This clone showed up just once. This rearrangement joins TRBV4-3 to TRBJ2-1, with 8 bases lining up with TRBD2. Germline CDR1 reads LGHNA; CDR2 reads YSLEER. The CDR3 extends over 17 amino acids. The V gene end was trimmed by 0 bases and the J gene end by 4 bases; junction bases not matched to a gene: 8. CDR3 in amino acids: CASSQDGSSGYYNEQFF. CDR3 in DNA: TGCGCCAGCAGCCAAGATGGCTCTAGCGGGTATTACAATGAGCAGTTCTTC.

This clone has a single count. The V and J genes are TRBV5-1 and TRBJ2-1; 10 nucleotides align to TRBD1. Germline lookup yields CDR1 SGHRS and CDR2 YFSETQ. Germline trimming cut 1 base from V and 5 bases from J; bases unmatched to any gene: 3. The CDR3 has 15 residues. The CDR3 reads CASSLYGTGDNEQFF. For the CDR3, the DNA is TGCGCCAGCAGCTTGTACGGGACAGGGGACAATGAGCAGTTCTTC. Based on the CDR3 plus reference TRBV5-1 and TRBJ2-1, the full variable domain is KAGVTQTPRYLIKTRGQQVTLSCSPISGHRSVSWYQQTPGQGLQFLFEYFSETQRNKGNFPGRFSGRQFSNSRSEMNVSTLELGDSALYLCASSLYGTGDNEQFFGPGTRLTVL.

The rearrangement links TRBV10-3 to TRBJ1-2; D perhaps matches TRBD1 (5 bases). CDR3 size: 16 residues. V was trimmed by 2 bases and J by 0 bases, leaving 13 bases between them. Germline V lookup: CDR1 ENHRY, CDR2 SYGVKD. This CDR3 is CAISEPFRTSNYGYTF. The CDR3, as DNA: TGTGCCATCAGTGAGCCCTTTAGGACATCTAACTATGGCTACACCTTC.

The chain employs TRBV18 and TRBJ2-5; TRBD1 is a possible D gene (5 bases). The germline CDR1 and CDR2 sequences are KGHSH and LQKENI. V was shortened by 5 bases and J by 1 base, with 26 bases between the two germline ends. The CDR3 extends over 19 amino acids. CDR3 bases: TGTGCCAGCTCAAGGAAGGCAGGGTTTTTTCTTCCCTGCCAAGAGACCCAGTACTTC. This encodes CASSRKAGFFLPCQETQYF.

The CDR3 sequence is CASSQGQGADTQYF. As DNA, the CDR3 is TGTGCCAGTAGTCAGGGTCAAGGGGCAGATACGCAGTATTTT. This rearrangement joins TRBV19 to TRBJ2-3; D may be TRBD1 (5 bases). Germline V gene lookup returns CDR1 LNHDA and CDR2 SQIVND (reference sequence). V lost 5 bases and J 4 bases, leaving 13 bases between the germline ends. CDR3 length equals 14 residues.

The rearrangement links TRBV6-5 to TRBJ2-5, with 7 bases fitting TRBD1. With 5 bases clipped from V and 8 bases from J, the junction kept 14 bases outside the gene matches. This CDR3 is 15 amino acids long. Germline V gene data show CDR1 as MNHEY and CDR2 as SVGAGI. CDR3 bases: TGTGCCAGCAGTATAGACAGGGACCTTTTCTATACCCAGTACTTC. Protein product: CASSIDRDLFYTQYF.

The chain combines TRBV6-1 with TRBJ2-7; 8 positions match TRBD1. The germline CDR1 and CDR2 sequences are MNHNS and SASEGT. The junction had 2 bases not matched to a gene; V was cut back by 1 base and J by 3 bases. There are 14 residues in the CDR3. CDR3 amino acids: CASSEGQGYYEQYF. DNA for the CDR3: TGTGCCAGCAGTGAAGGACAGGGGTACTACGAGCAGTACTTC.

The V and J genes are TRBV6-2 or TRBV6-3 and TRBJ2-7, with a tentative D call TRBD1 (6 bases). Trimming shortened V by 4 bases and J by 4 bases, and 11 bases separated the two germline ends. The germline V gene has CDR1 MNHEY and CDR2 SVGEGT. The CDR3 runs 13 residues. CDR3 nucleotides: TGTGCCAGCAGTTTGGACAGACCGTACGAGCAGTACTTC. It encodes CASSLDRPYEQYF.

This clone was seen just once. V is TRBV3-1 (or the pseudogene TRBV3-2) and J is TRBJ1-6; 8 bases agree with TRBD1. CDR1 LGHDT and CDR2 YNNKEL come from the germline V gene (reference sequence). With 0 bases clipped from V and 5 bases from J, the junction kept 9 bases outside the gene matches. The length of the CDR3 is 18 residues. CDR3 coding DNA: TGTGCCAGCAGCCAAGAGGACAGGGCGAGTTTCAATAATTCACCCCTCCACTTT. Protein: CASSQEDRASFNNSPLHF.

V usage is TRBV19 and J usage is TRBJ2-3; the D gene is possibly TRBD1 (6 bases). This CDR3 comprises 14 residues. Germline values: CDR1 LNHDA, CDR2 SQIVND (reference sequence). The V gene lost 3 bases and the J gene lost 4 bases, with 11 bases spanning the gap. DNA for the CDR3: TGTGCCAGTAGTATTCCCCAGGGGTCAGATACGCAGTATTTT. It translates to CASSIPQGSDTQYF.

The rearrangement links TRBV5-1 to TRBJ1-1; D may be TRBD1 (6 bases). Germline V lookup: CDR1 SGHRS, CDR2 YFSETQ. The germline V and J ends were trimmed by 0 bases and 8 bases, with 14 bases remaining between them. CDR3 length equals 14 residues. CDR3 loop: CASSLVGQITEAFF. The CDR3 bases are TGCGCCAGCAGCTTGGTTGGACAGATTACCGAAGCTTTCTTT.

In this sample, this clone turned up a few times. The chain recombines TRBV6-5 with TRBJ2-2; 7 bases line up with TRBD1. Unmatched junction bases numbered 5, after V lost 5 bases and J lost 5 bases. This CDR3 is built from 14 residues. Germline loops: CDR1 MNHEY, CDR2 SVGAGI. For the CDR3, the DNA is TGTGCCAGCAGTCCCGCAGGGGGTACCGGGGAGCTGTTTTTT. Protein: CASSPAGGTGELFF.

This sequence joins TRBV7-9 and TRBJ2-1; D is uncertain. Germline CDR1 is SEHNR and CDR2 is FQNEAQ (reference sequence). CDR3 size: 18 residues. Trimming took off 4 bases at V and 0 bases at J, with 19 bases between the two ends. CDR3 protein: CASSSVLGLQSSYNEQFF. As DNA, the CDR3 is TGTGCCAGCAGCTCGGTATTGGGCCTCCAGAGCTCCTACAATGAGCAGTTCTTC.